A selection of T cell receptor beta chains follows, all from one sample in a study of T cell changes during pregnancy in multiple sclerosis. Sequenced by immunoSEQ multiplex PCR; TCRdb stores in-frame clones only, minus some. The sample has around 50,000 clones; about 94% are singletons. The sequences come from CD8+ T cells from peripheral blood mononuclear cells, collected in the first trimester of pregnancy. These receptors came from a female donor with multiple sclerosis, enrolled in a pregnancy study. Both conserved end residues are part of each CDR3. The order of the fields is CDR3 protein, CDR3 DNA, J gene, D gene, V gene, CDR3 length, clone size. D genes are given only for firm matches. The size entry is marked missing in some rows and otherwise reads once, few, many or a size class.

CASSQEGWRWDTEAFF | TGTGCCAGCAGCCAAGAGGGTTGGAGGTGGGACACTGAAGCTTTCTTT | TRBJ1-1 | - | TRBV14 | 16 | -
CASSLDRLSYNEQFF | TGCGCCAGCAGCTTGGACAGGCTGAGCTACAATGAGCAGTTCTTC | TRBJ2-1 | - | TRBV5-1 | 15 | -
CAIPTGNEQFF | TGTGCCATCCCAACGGGGAATGAGCAGTTCTTC | TRBJ2-1 | - | TRBV7-9 | 11 | -
CASSEALGAVGNEQFF | TGTGCCAGCAGTGAAGCGTTGGGGGCGGTCGGGAATGAGCAGTTCTTC | TRBJ2-1 | - | TRBV6-1 | 16 | -
CAISFGTSNEQYF | TGTGCCATCAGTTTCGGGACTAGCAACGAGCAGTACTTC | TRBJ2-7 | TRBD2 | TRBV10-3 | 13 | -
CASSNSPNTGELFF | TGTGCCAGCAGCAACAGCCCCAACACCGGGGAGCTGTTTTTT | TRBJ2-2 | - | TRBV5-4 | 14 | -
CASSLAQEWTAIYGYTF | TGTGCCAGCAGCTTAGCCCAAGAATGGACAGCAATCTATGGCTACACCTTC | TRBJ1-2 | - | TRBV7-2 | 17 | -
CSVDRQAVRLVNEQFF | TGCAGCGTGGACAGGCAGGCCGTGAGGCTGGTCAATGAGCAGTTCTTC | TRBJ2-1 | TRBD1 | TRBV29-1 | 16 | -
CASRGLAGELFF | TGTGCCAGCCGGGGACTAGCGGGGGAGCTGTTTTTT | TRBJ2-2 | TRBD2 | TRBV13 | 12 | -
CAISGTQQGDTEAFF | TGTGCCATCAGTGGTACGCAACAGGGGGACACTGAAGCTTTCTTT | TRBJ1-1 | TRBD1 | TRBV10-3 | 15 | -
CASRGPGGADTQYF | TGTGCCAGCAGAGGCCCAGGTGGTGCAGATACGCAGTATTTT | TRBJ2-3 | - | TRBV28 | 14 | -
CASSPGSLAGETQYF | TGTGCCAGCAGCCCCGGGAGTTTAGCAGGAGAGACCCAGTACTTC | TRBJ2-5 | - | TRBV11-2 | 15 | -
CASSPRWGDYRFGGANVLTF | TGTGCCAGCAGCCCCCGCTGGGGAGACTACCGCTTCGGTGGGGCCAACGTCCTGACTTTC | TRBJ2-6 | - | TRBV2 | 20 | -
CATSSVYQETQYF | TGTGCCACCAGCAGTGTCTACCAAGAGACCCAGTACTTC | TRBJ2-5 | - | TRBV15 | 13 | -
CASRPDRVDEQFF | TGTGCCAGCAGGCCTGACAGGGTCGATGAGCAGTTCTTC | TRBJ2-1 | TRBD1 | TRBV2 | 13 | -
CASSLMEQGQGGELFF | TGTGCCAGCAGCTTAATGGAACAAGGGCAGGGCGGGGAGCTGTTTTTT | TRBJ2-2 | - | TRBV7-3 | 16 | -
CASSSPRGGRDSPFRSYNEQFF | TGTGCCAGCAGCTCTCCCCGAGGGGGCCGGGACAGTCCCTTTAGGAGCTACAATGAGCAGTTCTTC | TRBJ2-1 | TRBD1 | TRBV7-6 | 22 | once
CASSMPFLVGEGNQPQHF | TGTGCCAGTAGTATGCCCTTTTTAGTGGGAGAGGGCAATCAGCCCCAGCATTTT | TRBJ1-5 | - | TRBV19 | 18 | -
CASSLDRGYEQFF | TGTGCCAGCAGTCTCGACAGGGGGTATGAGCAGTTCTTC | TRBJ2-1 | TRBD1 | TRBV27 | 13 | -
CASRDSVGGELFF | TGCGCCAGCAGGGACAGCGTAGGCGGGGAGCTGTTTTTT | TRBJ2-2 | - | TRBV10-2 | 13 | -
CASSVTGIKAFF | TGTGCCAGTAGTGTAACCGGGATCAAAGCTTTCTTT | TRBJ1-1 | - | TRBV19 | 12 | -
CASSYPGGAEAFF | TGTGCCAGCAGTTACCCGGGAGGGGCGGAAGCTTTCTTT | TRBJ1-1 | - | TRBV6-5 | 13 | -
CASSFLAGPENEQFF | TGTGCCAGCAGCTTCCTAGCGGGCCCTGAAAATGAGCAGTTCTTC | TRBJ2-1 | TRBD2 | TRBV11-2 | 15 | -
CASSLSRGGRNEQFF | TGTGCCAGCAGTTTGAGCAGGGGCGGTAGGAATGAGCAGTTCTTC | TRBJ2-1 | - | TRBV27 | 15 | -
CASSALAGGNEQFF | TGCGCCAGCAGCGCACTAGCGGGGGGGAATGAGCAGTTCTTC | TRBJ2-1 | TRBD2 | TRBV5-1 | 14 | -
CASSQDLGNGEAFF | TGCGCCAGCAGCCAAGATCTAGGCAACGGTGAAGCTTTCTTT | TRBJ1-1 | - | TRBV4-1 | 14 | -
CASGHGSPYEQYF | TGTGCCAGCGGGCATGGAAGTCCCTACGAGCAGTACTTC | TRBJ2-7 | - | TRBV5-4 | 13 | -
CASSLPTGEYGYTF | TGTGCCAGCAGCCTCCCAACGGGAGAGTATGGCTACACCTTC | TRBJ1-2 | - | TRBV2 | 14 | -